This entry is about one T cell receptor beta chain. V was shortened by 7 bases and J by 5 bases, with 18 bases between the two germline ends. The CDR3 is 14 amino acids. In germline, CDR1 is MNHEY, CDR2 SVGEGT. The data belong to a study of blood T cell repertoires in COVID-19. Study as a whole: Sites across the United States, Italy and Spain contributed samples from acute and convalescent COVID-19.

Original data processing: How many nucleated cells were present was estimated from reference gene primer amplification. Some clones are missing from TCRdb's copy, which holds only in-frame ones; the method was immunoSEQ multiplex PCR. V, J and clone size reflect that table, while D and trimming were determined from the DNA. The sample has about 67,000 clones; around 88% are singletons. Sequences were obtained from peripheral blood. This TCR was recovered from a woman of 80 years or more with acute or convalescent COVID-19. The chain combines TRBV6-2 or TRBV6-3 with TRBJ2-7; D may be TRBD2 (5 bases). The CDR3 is CASTPSGVRNEQYF. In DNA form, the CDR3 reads TGTGCCAGCACCCCATCCGGGGTGAGGAACGAGCAGTACTTC.